This T cell receptor beta chain originates from a study of cytomegalovirus exposure and HLA in healthy donors. The PCR had 60 Vbeta and 13 Jbeta primers. The assay was immunoSEQ multiplex PCR, and TCRdb's table has in-frame clones only and misses some. The data contain some 200,000 clones, around 80% of them singletons. This clone was seen more than once but under ten times. J was trimmed by 4 bases and V by 0 bases; bases with no gene match: 0. The CDR3 is made up of 14 amino acids. From germline, CDR1 is MRHNA and CDR2 SNTAGT. The sequenced sample was PBMCs. The V and J genes are TRBV6-4 and TRBJ2-3, with 8 nucleotides matching TRBD2. The clonotype was recovered from a girl aged 2 to 10 in good health and CMV-seronegative. CDR3 in DNA: TGTGCCAGCAGTGACTCAGCGGGAGCAGATACGCAGTATTTT. It specifies CASSDSAGADTQYF.